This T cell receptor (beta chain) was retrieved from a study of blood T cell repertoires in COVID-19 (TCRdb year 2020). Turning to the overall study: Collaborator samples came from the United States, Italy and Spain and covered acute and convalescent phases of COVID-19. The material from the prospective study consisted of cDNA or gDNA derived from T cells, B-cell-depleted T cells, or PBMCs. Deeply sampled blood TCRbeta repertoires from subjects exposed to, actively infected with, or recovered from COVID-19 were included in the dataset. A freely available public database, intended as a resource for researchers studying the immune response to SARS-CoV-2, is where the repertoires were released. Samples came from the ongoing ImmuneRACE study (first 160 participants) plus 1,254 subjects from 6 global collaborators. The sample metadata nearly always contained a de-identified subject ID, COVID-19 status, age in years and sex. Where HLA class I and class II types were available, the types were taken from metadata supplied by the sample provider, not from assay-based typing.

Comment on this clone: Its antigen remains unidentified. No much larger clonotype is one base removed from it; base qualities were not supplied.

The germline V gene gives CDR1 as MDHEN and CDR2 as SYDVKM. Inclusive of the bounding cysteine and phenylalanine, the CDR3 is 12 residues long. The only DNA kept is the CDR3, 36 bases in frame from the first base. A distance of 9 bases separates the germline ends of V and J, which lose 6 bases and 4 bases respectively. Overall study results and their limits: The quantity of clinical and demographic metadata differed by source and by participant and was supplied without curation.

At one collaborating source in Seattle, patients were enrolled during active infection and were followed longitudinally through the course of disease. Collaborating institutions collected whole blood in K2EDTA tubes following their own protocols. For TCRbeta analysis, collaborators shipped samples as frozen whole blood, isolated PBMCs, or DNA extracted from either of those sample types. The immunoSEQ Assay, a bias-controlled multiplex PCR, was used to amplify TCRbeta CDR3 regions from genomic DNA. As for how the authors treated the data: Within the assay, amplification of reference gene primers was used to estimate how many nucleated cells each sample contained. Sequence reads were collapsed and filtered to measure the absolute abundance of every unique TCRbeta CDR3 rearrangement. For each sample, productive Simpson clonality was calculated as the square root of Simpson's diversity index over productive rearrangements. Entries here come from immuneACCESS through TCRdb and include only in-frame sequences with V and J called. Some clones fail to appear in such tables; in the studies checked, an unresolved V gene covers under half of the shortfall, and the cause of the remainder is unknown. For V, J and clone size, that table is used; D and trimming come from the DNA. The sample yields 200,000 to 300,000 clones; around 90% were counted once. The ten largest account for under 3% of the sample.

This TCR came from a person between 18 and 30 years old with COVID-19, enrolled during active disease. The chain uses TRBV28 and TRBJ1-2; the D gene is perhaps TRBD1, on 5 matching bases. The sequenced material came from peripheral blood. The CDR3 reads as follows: CASRQGSYGYTF. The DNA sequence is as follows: TGTGCCAGCAGGCAGGGATCCTATGGCTACACCTTC.